A single sample gave rise to the 20 T cell receptor beta chains below, sequenced in a study. Method: immunoSEQ multiplex PCR; TCRdb's copy keeps in-frame clones and lacks some. The table lists approximately 70,000 clones, just under 95% of them singletons. The material sequenced was PBMCs. The source of these receptors is a man between 40 and 49 years old with rheumatoid arthritis.

Written as DNA, the CDR3 is TGTGCCAGCAGCCACAAGCCTAGGACGAGGAACACTGAAGCTTTCTTT. This sequence encodes CASSHKPRTRNTEAFF. The chain couples TRBV14 to TRBJ1-1, with D unclear. Germline V CDR1 and CDR2: SGHDN, FVKESK. Trimming shortened V by 3 bases and J by 1 base, and 15 bases separated the two germline ends. The CDR3 is made up of 16 amino acids.

This chain connects TRBV7-2 to TRBJ2-2; D uncertain. CDR1 is SGHTA and CDR2 is FQGNSA in the germline V gene. The CDR3 covers 13 residues. Trimming took off 3 bases at V and 5 bases at J, with 7 bases between the two ends. The CDR3 here is CASSFLTTGELFF. The CDR3 DNA follows: TGTGCCAGCAGCTTCCTCACTACCGGGGAGCTGTTTTTT.

The chain carries TRBV12-3 or TRBV12-4 and TRBJ2-6; D not resolved. Trimming left V 5 bases short and J 10 bases short, with 6 bases between. This CDR3 has 11 amino acids. The CDR3 loop reads CASSPQNVLTF. As DNA, the CDR3 is TGTGCCAGCAGTCCCCAAAACGTCCTGACTTTC.

This clone was picked up one time. This chain links TRBV20-1 with TRBJ2-7, with 11 bases that match TRBD2. This CDR3 comprises 16 residues. Germline V gene data show CDR1 as DFQATT and CDR2 as SNEGSKA (reference sequence). V trimming: 3 bases; J trimming: 6 bases; junction bases outside the gene matches: 13. The CDR3 bases are TGCAGTGCTAGTCCTCAATATAGCGGGAGGGGCCGCGAGCAGTACTTC. Amino acid sequence: CSASPQYSGRGREQYF.

This clone was seen only once. The CDR3 is CASSSSMAGGEGTGELFF. The CDR3, as DNA: TGTGCCAGCAGCTCCTCAATGGCGGGGGGCGAAGGGACCGGGGAGCTGTTTTTT. The chain links TRBV11-3 to TRBJ2-2, with TRBD2 identical over 8 bases. There are 18 residues in the CDR3. The V gene's germline CDR1 is SGHNT and CDR2 YENEEA. Trimming removed 4 bases from V and 5 bases from J; junction bases left unmatched: 15.

This rearrangement joins TRBV18 to TRBJ1-1; no reliable D call. The germline CDR1 and CDR2 sequences are KGHSH and LQKENI. Trimming removed 2 bases from V and 9 bases from J, with 10 bases in between. The CDR3 is 12 amino acids. As DNA, the CDR3 is TGTGCCAGCTCACCAGAGGAAACGCAAGCTTTCTTT. This encodes CASSPEETQAFF.

This sequence joins TRBV27 and TRBJ2-3; TRBD1 agrees at 8 bases. The CDR3 is made up of 17 amino acids. Trimming at V came to 0 bases and at J to 1 base, leaving 6 bases not matched to a gene. Germline V gene lookup returns CDR1 MNHEY and CDR2 SMNVEV (reference sequence). The CDR3 sequence: CASSLSVLDRGTDTQYF. The CDR3, as DNA: TGTGCCAGCAGTTTATCTGTTCTGGACAGGGGCACAGATACGCAGTATTTT.

The chain recombines TRBV3-1 (or the pseudogene TRBV3-2) with TRBJ1-1; D may be TRBD1 (5 bases). The CDR3 length is 12 residues. The germline V and J ends were trimmed by 3 bases and 8 bases, with 10 bases remaining between them. Germline loops: CDR1 LGHDT, CDR2 YNNKEL (reference sequence). The CDR3 is CASSQWGDEAFF. CDR3 DNA sequence: TGTGCCAGCAGCCAGTGGGGGGACGAAGCTTTCTTT.

This chain joins TRBV20-1 and TRBJ2-1, with 8 nucleotides matching TRBD2. Germline V gives CDR1 DFQATT, CDR2 SNEGSKA (reference sequence). CDR3 length: 19 residues. J lost 0 bases, V lost 3 bases, and 16 bases had no gene match. This CDR3 reads CSASPEASGLRPSYNEQFF. The CDR3 DNA is TGCAGTGCTAGTCCCGAAGCTAGCGGGCTCCGTCCCTCCTACAATGAGCAGTTCTTC.

The rearrangement links TRBV19 to TRBJ1-1, with D hard to call. This CDR3 comprises 12 residues. Per the germline V gene, CDR1 is LNHDA and CDR2 is SQIVND (reference sequence). The V end lost 8 bases, the J end lost 0 bases, and 7 bases lay between the germline ends. The CDR3 bases are TGTGCCAGTCGGTTCATGAACACTGAAGCTTTCTTT. This encodes CASRFMNTEAFF.

The chain joins TRBV24-1 to TRBJ2-7, with 9 positions matching TRBD1. The CDR3 spans 15 residues. Trimming at V came to 5 bases and at J to 2 bases, leaving 6 bases not matched to a gene. Germline CDR1 and CDR2: KGHDR and SFDVKD. CDR3 residues: CATSAGQGFTYEQYF. The DNA for the CDR3 is TGTGCCACCAGTGCGGGACAGGGCTTTACCTACGAGCAGTACTTC.

This clone was observed a single time. The V call is TRBV2, the J call TRBJ1-1; tentatively, D is TRBD1 (6 bases). V was trimmed by 2 bases and J by 5 bases, leaving 12 bases between them. CDR1 and CDR2 from the germline V gene are SNHLY and FYNNEI. This CDR3 contains 14 residues. The CDR3 DNA reads TGTGCCAGCAGTGAAAAACAGGGTACGACTGAAGCTTTCTTT. Encoded protein: CASSEKQGTTEAFF.

This clone was observed once. This chain connects TRBV18 to TRBJ2-5, with D tentatively TRBD1 or TRBD2 (5 bases each). The V end lost 6 bases, the J end lost 5 bases, and 13 bases lay between the germline ends. The CDR3 is 13 residues long. Germline V lookup: CDR1 KGHSH, CDR2 LQKENI. The CDR3 loop reads CASSPGTGETQYF. Here the CDR3 DNA reads TGTGCCAGCTCCCCCGGGACGGGGGAGACCCAGTACTTC.

The chain is built from TRBV7-3 and TRBJ1-1; TRBD1 is a possible D gene (6 bases). The germline V and J ends were trimmed by 2 bases and 1 base, with 23 bases remaining between them. Germline V gene sequence: CDR1 SGHTA, CDR2 FQGTGA. This CDR3 contains 19 residues. CDR3 amino acids: CASSLAGHHAVGGNTEAFF. In DNA form, the CDR3 reads TGTGCCAGCAGCTTAGCAGGACACCACGCTGTAGGGGGGAACACTGAAGCTTTCTTT. Complete variable domain (other parts from reference TRBV7-3 and TRBJ1-1): GAGVSQTPSNKVTEKGKYVELRCDPISGHTALYWYRQSLGQGPEFLIYFQGTGAADDSGLPNDRFFAVRPEGSVSTLKIQRTERGDSAVYLCASSLAGHHAVGGNTEAFFGQGTRLTVV.

The V and J genes are TRBV19 and TRBJ2-2; 8 bases match TRBD1. Germline values: CDR1 LNHDA, CDR2 SQIVND (reference sequence). The V and J ends lost 10 bases and 2 bases, in that order; junction bases with no gene match: 6. This CDR3 contains 14 residues. As DNA, the CDR3 is TGTGCCACAGGGGGCTCGTTAAACACCGGGGAGCTGTTTTTT. Its translation: CATGGSLNTGELFF. Complete variable domain (other parts from reference TRBV19 and TRBJ2-2): DGGITQSPKYLFRKEGQNVTLSCEQNLNHDAMYWYRQDPGQGLRLIYYSQIVNDFQKGDIAEGYSVSREKKESFPLTVTSAQKNPTAFYLCATGGSLNTGELFFGEGSRLTVL.

V is TRBV27 and J is TRBJ1-2; a possible D gene is TRBD1 (6 bases). Germline values: CDR1 MNHEY, CDR2 SMNVEV (reference sequence). Between the trimmed V and J ends, which lost 4 bases and 0 bases, there was a span of 15 bases. This CDR3 region has 16 residues. The CDR3 spells CASSYTVRTANYGYTF. CDR3 DNA: TGTGCCAGCAGTTACACCGTTCGGACAGCTAACTATGGCTACACCTTC.

The CDR3: CASSRTGDSIVYGYTF. The DNA for the CDR3 is TGTGCCAGCAGTCGTACAGGGGACAGTATCGTCTATGGCTACACCTTC. This chain uses TRBV27 with TRBJ1-2; 7 nucleotides agree with TRBD1. In germline, CDR1 is MNHEY, CDR2 SMNVEV (reference sequence). Trimming cost V 5 bases and J 4 bases; bases outside gene matches: 13. The CDR3 sequence is 16 residues long.

V usage is TRBV27 and J usage is TRBJ2-1, with a weak D call TRBD2 (5 bases). The CDR3 covers 13 residues. Per germline, CDR1 MNHEY and CDR2 SMNVEV (reference sequence). The V end was cut by 4 bases, the J end by 9 bases, with 13 bases between. CDR3 sequence reads: CASSSRASTEQFF. The CDR3 region has the DNA TGTGCCAGCAGTTCGAGGGCATCAACTGAGCAGTTCTTC.

The chain links TRBV25-1 to TRBJ1-1; TRBD1 might be the D (6 bases). V was shortened by 6 bases and J by 0 bases, with 14 bases between the two germline ends. This CDR3 region has 15 residues. Germline CDR1 MGHDK, CDR2 SYGVNS. CDR3 in DNA: TGTGCCAGCAGGGACCCCAGGACAGTGAACACTGAAGCTTTCTTT. Protein sequence: CASRDPRTVNTEAFF.

With respect to this clone: The junction departs from germline at one end; a sequencing error may be responsible. The genes are TRBV30 and TRBJ1-5, with D possibly being TRBD1 (5 bases). From germline, CDR1 is GTSNPN and CDR2 SVGIG (reference sequence). The CDR3 sequence is 13 residues long. Here the CDR3 reads CAWSGGGNQPQHF. The CDR3 DNA is TGTGCCTGGAGCGGGGGAGGCAACCAGCCCCAGCATTTT.